Sequencing of this T cell receptor beta chain was carried out in a study of response to subunit inactivated influenza vaccine. In TCRdb, the RT-PCR reads were re-called with MiXCR into one record per CDR3 protein. The table lists 500,000 to 700,000 distinct CDR3 sequences, 20% to 25% of them singletons. The V gene's germline CDR1 is SQVTM and CDR2 ANQGSEA. The CDR3 runs to 11 residues. V dropped 6 bases and J dropped 8; count of bases not matched to a gene: 4. This same sample was also part of a study on T cells expressing NK-cell markers. That work adds: The authors made TCR beta cDNA libraries by 5'RACE template switching. This switching added a universal primer site and UMIs.

The chain employs TRBV29-1 and TRBJ2-1, with TRBD2 matching 7 bases. Here the sequenced sample was CD4+ T cells sorted from PBMCs, taken approximately 12 days after vaccination. The sequence came from a man in his fifties who received an inactivated influenza vaccine. The CDR3 DNA follows: TGCAGCGTGGGGGGGGGATATGAGCAGTTCTTC. Residues: CSVGGGYEQFF.